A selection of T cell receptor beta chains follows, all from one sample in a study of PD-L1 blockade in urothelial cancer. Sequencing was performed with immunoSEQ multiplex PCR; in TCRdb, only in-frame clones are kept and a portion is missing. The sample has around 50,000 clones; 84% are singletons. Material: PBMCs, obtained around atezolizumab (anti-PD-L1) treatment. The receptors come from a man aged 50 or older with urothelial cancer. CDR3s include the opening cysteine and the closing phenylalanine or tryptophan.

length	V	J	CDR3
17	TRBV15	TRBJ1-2	CATSRGRGLIANYGYTF
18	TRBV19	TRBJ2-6	CASTPWRGGPSGANVLTF
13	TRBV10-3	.	CAIGGRGGYEQYF
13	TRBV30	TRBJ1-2	CAWTSGTEYGYTF
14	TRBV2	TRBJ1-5	CASSVQGRGQPQHF
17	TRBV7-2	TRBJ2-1	CASISRPLSGNYNEQFF
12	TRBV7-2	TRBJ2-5	CASSLAAETQYF
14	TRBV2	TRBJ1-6	CASSEGGGGSPLHF
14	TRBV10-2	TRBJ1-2	CASREEDRGARYTF
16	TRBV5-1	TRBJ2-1	CASSSGLAGGSDEQFF
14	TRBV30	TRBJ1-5	CAWSVIGTRGPQHF
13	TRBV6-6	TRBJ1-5	CASSYAENQPQHF
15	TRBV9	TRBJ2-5	CASSAHGGLKETQYF
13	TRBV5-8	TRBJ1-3	CASRQSGEHTIYF
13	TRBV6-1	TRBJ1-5	CASKAALNQPQHF
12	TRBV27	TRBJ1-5	CASSFPDQPQHF
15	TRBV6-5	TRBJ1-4	CASSFRPPGNEKLFF
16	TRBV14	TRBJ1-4	CASSQSSLKTSEKLFF
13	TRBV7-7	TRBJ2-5	CASSPGLQETQYF
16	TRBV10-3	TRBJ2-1	CAISDPSGAAGNEQFF
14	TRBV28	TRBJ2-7	CASPHMRSSYEQYF
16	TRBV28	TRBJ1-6	CASSLPPTSTGSPLHF
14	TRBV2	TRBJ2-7	CASSEGTSVPEQYF
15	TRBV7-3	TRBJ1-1	CASSPRVLGDTEAFF
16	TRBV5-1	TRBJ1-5	CASSLEGGHGNQPQHF
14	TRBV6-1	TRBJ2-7	CASSLSGGGYEQYF
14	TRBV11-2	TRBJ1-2	CASSTGGEGYGYTF
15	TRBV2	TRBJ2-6	CASRRAHSGANVLTF
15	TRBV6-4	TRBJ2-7	CASSEAASGIGEQYF
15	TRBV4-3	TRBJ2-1	CASSQQLWSYNEQFF
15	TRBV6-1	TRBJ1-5	CASSAGQGLNQPQHF
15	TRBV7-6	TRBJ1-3	CASSLFDRGRNTIYF
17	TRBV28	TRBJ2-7	CASSLPSFDGSSGEQYF
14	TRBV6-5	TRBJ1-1	CASSFAGGITEAFF
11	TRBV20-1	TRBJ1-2	CSATGAYGYTF
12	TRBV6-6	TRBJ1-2	CASSPGGYGYTF
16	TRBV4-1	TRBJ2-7	CASSQDGTGTVYEQYF
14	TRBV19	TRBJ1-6	CASSMQGFASPLHF
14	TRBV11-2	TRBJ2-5	CASSLSGMEETQYF
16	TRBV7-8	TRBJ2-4	CASSPTGVSAKNIQYF
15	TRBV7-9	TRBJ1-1	CASRSRGTDNTEAFF
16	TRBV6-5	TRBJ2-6	CASSYSAGSGANVLTF
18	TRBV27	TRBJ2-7	CASSLSDGVGRASYEQYF
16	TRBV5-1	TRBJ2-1	CASSLGLAGGQNEQFF
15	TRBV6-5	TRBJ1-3	CASRDYSYLGNTIYF
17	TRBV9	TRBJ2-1	CASSVERGGPRANEQFF
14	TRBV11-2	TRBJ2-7	CASSSNRGAGEQYF
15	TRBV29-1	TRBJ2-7	CSVEKERGQPYEQYF